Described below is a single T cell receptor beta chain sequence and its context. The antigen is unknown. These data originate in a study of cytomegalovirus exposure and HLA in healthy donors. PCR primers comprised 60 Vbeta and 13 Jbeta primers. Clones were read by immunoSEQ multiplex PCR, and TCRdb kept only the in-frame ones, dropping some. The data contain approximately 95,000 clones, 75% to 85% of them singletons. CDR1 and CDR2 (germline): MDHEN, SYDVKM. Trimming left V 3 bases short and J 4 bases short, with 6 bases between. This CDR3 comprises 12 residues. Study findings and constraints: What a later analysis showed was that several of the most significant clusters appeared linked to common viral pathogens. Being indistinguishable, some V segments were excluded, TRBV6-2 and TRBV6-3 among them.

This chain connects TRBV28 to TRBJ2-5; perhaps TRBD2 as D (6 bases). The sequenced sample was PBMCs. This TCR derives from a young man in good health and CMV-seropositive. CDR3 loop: CASSLEGETQYF. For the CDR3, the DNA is TGTGCCAGCAGTTTGGAGGGAGAGACCCAGTACTTC.